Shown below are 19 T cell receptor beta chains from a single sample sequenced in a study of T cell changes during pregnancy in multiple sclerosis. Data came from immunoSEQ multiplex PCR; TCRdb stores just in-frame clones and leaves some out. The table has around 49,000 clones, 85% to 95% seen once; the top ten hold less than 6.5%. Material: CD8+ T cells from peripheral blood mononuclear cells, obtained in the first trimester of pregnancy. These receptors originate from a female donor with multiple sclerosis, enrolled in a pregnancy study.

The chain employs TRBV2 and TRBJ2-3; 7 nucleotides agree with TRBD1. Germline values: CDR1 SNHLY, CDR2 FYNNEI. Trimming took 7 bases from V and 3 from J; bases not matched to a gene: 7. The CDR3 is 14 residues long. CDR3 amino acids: CASTVQGKTDTQYF. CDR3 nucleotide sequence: TGTGCCAGCACCGTACAGGGGAAAACAGATACGCAGTATTTT.

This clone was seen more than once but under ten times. The CDR3 reads CASSPGTGWDNYGYTF. Written as DNA, the CDR3 is TGCGCCAGCAGCCCCGGGACAGGCTGGGATAACTATGGCTACACCTTC. This sequence joins TRBV5-1 and TRBJ1-2; 8 positions match TRBD1. Trimming cost V 4 bases and J 1 base; bases outside gene matches: 9. This CDR3 spans 16 amino acids. Germline assignment: CDR1 SGHRS and CDR2 YFSETQ.

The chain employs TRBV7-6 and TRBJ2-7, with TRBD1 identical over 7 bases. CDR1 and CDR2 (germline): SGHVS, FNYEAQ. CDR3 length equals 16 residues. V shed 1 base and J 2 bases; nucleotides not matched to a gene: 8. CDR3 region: CASSLEDRFGTYEQYF. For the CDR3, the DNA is TGTGCCAGCAGCTTAGAGGACAGGTTTGGCACCTACGAGCAGTACTTC.

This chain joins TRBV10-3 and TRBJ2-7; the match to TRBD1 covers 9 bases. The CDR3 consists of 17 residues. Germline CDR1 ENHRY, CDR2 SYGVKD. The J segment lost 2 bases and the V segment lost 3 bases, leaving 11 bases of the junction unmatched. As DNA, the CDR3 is TGTGCCATCAGTGAAATTCCGGGACAGGGTGTCCCCTACGAGCAGTACTTC. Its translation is CAISEIPGQGVPYEQYF.

As DNA, the CDR3 is TGTGCCAGCGATGAAGGGGATGAAAAACTGTTTTTT. Its translation is CASDEGDEKLFF. The chain couples TRBV6-6 to TRBJ1-4, with a tentative D call TRBD1 (5 bases). V lost 8 bases to trimming and J lost 6 bases, with 10 bases between them. The germline V gene has CDR1 MNHNY and CDR2 SVGAGI (reference sequence). The CDR3 is made up of 12 amino acids.

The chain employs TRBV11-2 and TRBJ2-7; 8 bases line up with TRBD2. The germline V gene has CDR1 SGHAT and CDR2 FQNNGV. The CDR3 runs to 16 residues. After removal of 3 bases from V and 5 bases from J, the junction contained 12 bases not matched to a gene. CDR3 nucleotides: TGTGCCAGCAGCTTCTCGGGAGGGAGGGAACGGCACGAGCAGTACTTC. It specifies CASSFSGGRERHEQYF.

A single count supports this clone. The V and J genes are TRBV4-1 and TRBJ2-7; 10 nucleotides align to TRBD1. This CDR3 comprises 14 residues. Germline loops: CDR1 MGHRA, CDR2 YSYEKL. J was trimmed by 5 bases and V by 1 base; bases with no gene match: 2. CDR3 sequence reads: CASSQGQGAHEQYF. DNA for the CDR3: TGCGCCAGCAGCCAAGGACAGGGGGCCCACGAGCAGTACTTC.

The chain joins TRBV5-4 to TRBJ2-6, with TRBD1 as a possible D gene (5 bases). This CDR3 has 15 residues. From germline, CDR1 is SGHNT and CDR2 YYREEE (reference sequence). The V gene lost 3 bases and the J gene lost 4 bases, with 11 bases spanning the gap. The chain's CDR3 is CASSYSGLGANVLTF. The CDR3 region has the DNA TGTGCCAGCAGCTACTCAGGGCTCGGGGCCAACGTCCTGACTTTC.

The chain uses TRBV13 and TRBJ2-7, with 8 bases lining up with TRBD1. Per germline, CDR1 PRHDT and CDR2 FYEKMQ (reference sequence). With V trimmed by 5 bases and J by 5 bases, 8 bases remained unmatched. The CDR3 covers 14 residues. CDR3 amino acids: CASSQRTGINEQYF. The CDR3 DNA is TGTGCCAGCAGCCAACGGACAGGGATCAACGAGCAGTACTTC.

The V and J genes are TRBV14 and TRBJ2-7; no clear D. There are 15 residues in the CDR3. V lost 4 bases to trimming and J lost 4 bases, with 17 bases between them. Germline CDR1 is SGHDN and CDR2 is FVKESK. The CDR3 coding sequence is TGTGCCAGCAGCCCGTCGCGATGGGCCTTGTACGAGCAGTACTTC. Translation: CASSPSRWALYEQYF.

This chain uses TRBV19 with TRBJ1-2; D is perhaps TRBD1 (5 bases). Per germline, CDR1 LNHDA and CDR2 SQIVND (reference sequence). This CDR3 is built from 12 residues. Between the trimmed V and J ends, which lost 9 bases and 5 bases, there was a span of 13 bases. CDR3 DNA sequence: TGTGCCAGCTCCCGTGGGGCATATGGCTACACCTTC. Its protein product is CASSRGAYGYTF.

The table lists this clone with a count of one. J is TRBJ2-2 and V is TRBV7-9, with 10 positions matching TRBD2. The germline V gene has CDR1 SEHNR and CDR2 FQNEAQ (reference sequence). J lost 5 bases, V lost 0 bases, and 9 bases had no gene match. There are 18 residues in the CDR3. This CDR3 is CASSLAVRLAGPTGELFF. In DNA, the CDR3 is TGTGCCAGCAGCTTAGCGGTCCGACTAGCGGGCCCTACCGGGGAGCTGTTTTTT.

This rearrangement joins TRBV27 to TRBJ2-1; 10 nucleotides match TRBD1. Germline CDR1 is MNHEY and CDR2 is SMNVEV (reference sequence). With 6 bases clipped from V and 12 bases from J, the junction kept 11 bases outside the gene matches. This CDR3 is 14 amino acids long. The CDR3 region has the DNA TGTGCCAGCAGCGAAAGGACAGGGGGAATCCTGCAGTTCTTC. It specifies CASSERTGGILQFF.

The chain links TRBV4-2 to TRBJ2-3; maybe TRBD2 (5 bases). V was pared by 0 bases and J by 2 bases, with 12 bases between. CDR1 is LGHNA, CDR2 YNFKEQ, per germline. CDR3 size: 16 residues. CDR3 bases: TGTGCCAGCAGCCAAGATGGGGAGCGTTTCACAGATACGCAGTATTTT. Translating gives CASSQDGERFTDTQYF.

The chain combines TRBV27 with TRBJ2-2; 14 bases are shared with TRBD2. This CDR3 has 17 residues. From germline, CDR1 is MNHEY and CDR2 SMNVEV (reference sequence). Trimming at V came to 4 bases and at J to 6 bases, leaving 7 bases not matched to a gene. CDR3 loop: CASSSPGLAGVPGELFF. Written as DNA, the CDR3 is TGTGCCAGCAGTTCGCCGGGACTAGCGGGAGTCCCCGGGGAGCTGTTTTTT.

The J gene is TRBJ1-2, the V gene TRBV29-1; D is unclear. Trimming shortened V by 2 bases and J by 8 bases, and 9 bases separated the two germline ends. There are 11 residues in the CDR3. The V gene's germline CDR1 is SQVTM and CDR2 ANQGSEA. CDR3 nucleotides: TGCAGCGTTGAAATGAGGATGGGCTACACCTTC. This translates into CSVEMRMGYTF.

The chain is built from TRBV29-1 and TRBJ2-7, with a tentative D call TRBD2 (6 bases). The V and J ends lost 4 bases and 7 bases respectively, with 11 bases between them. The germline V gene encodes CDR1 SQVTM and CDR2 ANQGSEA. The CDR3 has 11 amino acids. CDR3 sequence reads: CSVGGGGEQYF. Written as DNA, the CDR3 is TGCAGCGTTGGTGGGGGAGGAGAGCAGTACTTC.

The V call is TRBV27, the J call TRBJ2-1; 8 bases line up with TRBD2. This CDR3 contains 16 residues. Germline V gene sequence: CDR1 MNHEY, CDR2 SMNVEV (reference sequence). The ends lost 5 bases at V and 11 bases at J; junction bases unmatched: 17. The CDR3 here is CASSPRGSGSREKQFF. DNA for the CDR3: TGTGCCAGCAGTCCCCGGGGAAGCGGGAGTAGAGAAAAGCAGTTCTTC.

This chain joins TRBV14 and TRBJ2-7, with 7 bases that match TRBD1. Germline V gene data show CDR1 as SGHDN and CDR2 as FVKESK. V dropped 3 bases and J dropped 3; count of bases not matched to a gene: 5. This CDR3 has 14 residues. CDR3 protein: CASSHEGTVYEQYF. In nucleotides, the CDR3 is TGTGCCAGCAGCCACGAGGGGACAGTCTACGAGCAGTACTTC.